Shown below are 9 T cell receptor beta chains from a single sample sequenced in a study of cytomegalovirus exposure and HLA in healthy donors. In the PCR, 60 Vbeta and 13 Jbeta primers were used. Clones were sequenced by immunoSEQ multiplex PCR, and TCRdb holds only the in-frame ones, with some missing. Of about 130,000 clones listed, around 63% are singletons. Sequenced sample: PBMCs. These receptors originate from a human donor in good health.

This clone was observed a few times. The V gene is TRBV19, the J gene TRBJ2-1; a weak D match, TRBD2 (6 bases). Germline V CDR1 and CDR2: LNHDA, SQIVND (reference sequence). The CDR3 is 17 amino acids. V lost 0 bases and J 3 bases, leaving 15 bases between the germline ends. The CDR3 sequence: CASSIEGGDWGYNEQFF. The CDR3 coding sequence is TGTGCCAGTAGTATAGAGGGCGGGGACTGGGGCTACAATGAGCAGTTCTTC. Full variable domain (rest looked up from reference TRBV19 and TRBJ2-1): DGGITQSPKYLFRKEGQNVTLSCEQNLNHDAMYWYRQDPGQGLRLIYYSQIVNDFQKGDIAEGYSVSREKKESFPLTVTSAQKNPTAFYLCASSIEGGDWGYNEQFFGPGTRLTVL.

V gene TRBV5-6 combines with J gene TRBJ2-5; 8 bases map to TRBD1. The CDR3 extends over 15 amino acids. The junction had 12 bases not matched to a gene; V was cut back by 7 bases and J by 4 bases. Germline loops: CDR1 SGHDT, CDR2 YYEEEE. The CDR3 region has the DNA TGTGCCAGCCTCGAGGGACAGGCCGCAAGAGAGACCCAGTACTTC. Protein product: CASLEGQAARETQYF.

This clone was picked up a small number of times. The V and J genes are TRBV6-5 and TRBJ2-5, with a tentative D call TRBD1 (5 bases). Looked up from germline, CDR1 is MNHEY and CDR2 is SVGAGI. Trimming stripped 0 bases from V and 2 bases from J, with 7 bases between. The CDR3 totals 14 residues. The CDR3: CASSYSRGQETQYF. DNA of the CDR3: TGTGCCAGCAGTTACTCTAGGGGTCAAGAGACCCAGTACTTC.

The chain uses TRBV19 and TRBJ1-4; D perhaps matches TRBD1 (5 bases). There are 13 residues in the CDR3. CDR1 and CDR2 (germline): LNHDA, SQIVND (reference sequence). V was shortened by 10 bases and J by 5 bases, with 14 bases between the two germline ends. CDR3 nucleotides: TGTGCCACCCTGGGGCAGGGAAATGAAAAACTGTTTTTT. Its protein product is CATLGQGNEKLFF. The entire variable domain, with the rest obtained from reference TRBV19 and TRBJ1-4, is as follows: DGGITQSPKYLFRKEGQNVTLSCEQNLNHDAMYWYRQDPGQGLRLIYYSQIVNDFQKGDIAEGYSVSREKKESFPLTVTSAQKNPTAFYLCATLGQGNEKLFFGSGTQLSVL.

J is TRBJ2-7 and V is TRBV4-3; D possibly corresponds to TRBD2 (6 bases). This CDR3 region has 15 residues. V was cut by 4 bases and J by 3 bases, with 16 bases left in between. Germline V gives CDR1 LGHNA, CDR2 YSLEER. CDR3 protein: CASSRELGGSYEQYF. Written as DNA, the CDR3 is TGCGCCAGCAGCCGGGAGCTTGGGGGGAGCTACGAGCAGTACTTC.

The rearrangement joins TRBV7-6 to TRBJ2-1; D is possibly TRBD1 (6 bases). Germline V lookup: CDR1 SGHVS, CDR2 FNYEAQ. Trimming removed 3 bases from V and 11 bases from J, with 11 bases in between. CDR3 length: 12 amino acids. The CDR3 is CASSFTGTKQFF. In nucleotides, the CDR3 is TGTGCCAGCAGCTTCACCGGGACAAAGCAGTTCTTC.

The chain joins TRBV27 to TRBJ2-3; D perhaps matches TRBD2 (5 bases). The CDR3 is made up of 14 amino acids. V gave up 6 bases and J gave up 7 bases, with 17 bases separating them. CDR1 is MNHEY and CDR2 is SMNVEV in the germline V gene (reference sequence). The CDR3 DNA is TGTGCCAGCAGCCGTTGGGGTAGAGGGAATACGCAGTATTTT. It translates to CASSRWGRGNTQYF.

The count of this clone is one. The chain uses TRBV6-5 and TRBJ1-2; perhaps TRBD1 as D (6 bases). This CDR3 spans 15 amino acids. Germline-derived CDR1 and CDR2 are MNHEY and SVGAGI. V was cut by 4 bases and J by 0 bases, with 12 bases left in between. The CDR3: CASSFYRDPNYGYTF. Written as DNA, the CDR3 is TGTGCCAGCAGTTTCTACAGGGACCCTAACTATGGCTACACCTTC.

The chain carries TRBV5-1 and TRBJ2-7, with D possibly being TRBD1 (5 bases). Trimming took 2 bases from V and 5 from J, leaving 23 bases between them. The CDR3 loop spans 17 amino acids. Looked up from germline, CDR1 is SGHRS and CDR2 is YFSETQ. CDR3: CASSFDLDSQRSHEQYF. In DNA form, the CDR3 reads TGCGCCAGCAGCTTTGACCTCGACAGTCAGCGTTCCCACGAGCAGTACTTC.